Listed below are T cell receptor beta chains from one sample, sequenced in a study of shared clonotypes between healthy human individuals. The assay was immunoSEQ multiplex PCR, and TCRdb's table has in-frame clones only and misses some. The sample lists about 470,000 clones, about 76% occurring once. The specimen sequenced was PBMCs. The receptors originated from a woman between 35 and 50 years old in good health. Some clones in this sample may be carry-over from other donors' samples. Both conserved end residues are part of each CDR3. The D gene is left open where the match is weak. Size is omitted from some rows. Given values are once, few, many or a class for expanded clones.

V gene: TRBV2
clone size: few
J gene: TRBJ2-3
D gene: TRBD2
CDR3 protein: CASSPRTSGTDTQYF
CDR3 DNA: TGTGCCAGCAGTCCTAGGACTAGCGGAACAGATACGCAGTATTTT

V gene: TRBV11-2
clone size: .
J gene: TRBJ2-7
D gene: TRBD2
CDR3 protein: CASSLGTSGILSGEQYF
CDR3 DNA: TGTGCCAGCAGCTTAGGGACTAGCGGGATCCTTAGTGGCGAGCAGTACTTC

V gene: TRBV2
clone size: .
J gene: TRBJ2-3
D gene: .
CDR3 protein: CASSGDNTDTQYF
CDR3 DNA: TGTGCCAGCAGCGGGGACAACACAGATACGCAGTATTTT

V gene: TRBV27
clone size: .
J gene: TRBJ2-1
D gene: .
CDR3 protein: CASNSLYNEQFF
CDR3 DNA: TGTGCCAGCAATTCCCTTTACAATGAGCAGTTCTTC

V gene: TRBV28
clone size: .
J gene: TRBJ1-2
D gene: .
CDR3 protein: CASSPPAGDYYGYTF
CDR3 DNA: TGTGCCAGCAGCCCCCCGGCGGGGGATTACTATGGCTACACCTTC

V gene: TRBV7-2
clone size: .
J gene: TRBJ2-7
D gene: TRBD2
CDR3 protein: CASGGLGRREQYF
CDR3 DNA: TGTGCCAGCGGAGGACTAGGCCGGCGGGAGCAGTACTTC

V gene: TRBV4-3
clone size: .
J gene: TRBJ2-7
D gene: .
CDR3 protein: CASSRVIQGAYEQYF
CDR3 DNA: TGCGCCAGCAGCCGCGTAATCCAGGGAGCCTACGAGCAGTACTTC

V gene: TRBV18
clone size: once
J gene: TRBJ2-7
D gene: .
CDR3 protein: CASSPLRGGQYF
CDR3 DNA: TGTGCCAGCTCACCTCTCAGGGGCGGGCAGTACTTC

V gene: TRBV28
clone size: .
J gene: TRBJ2-1
D gene: TRBD1
CDR3 protein: CASSRQGHEQFF
CDR3 DNA: TGTGCCAGCAGCCGACAGGGACATGAGCAGTTCTTC

V gene: TRBV7-8
clone size: .
J gene: TRBJ2-5
D gene: .
CDR3 protein: CASSLNSLPQETQYF
CDR3 DNA: TGTGCCAGCAGCCTAAACAGCCTCCCTCAAGAGACCCAGTACTTC

V gene: TRBV21-1
clone size: .
J gene: TRBJ2-7
D gene: .
CDR3 protein: CASSTRGPYEQYF
CDR3 DNA: TGTGCCAGCAGCACCCGGGGGCCCTACGAGCAGTACTTC

V gene: TRBV7-9
clone size: .
J gene: TRBJ1-1
D gene: .
CDR3 protein: CASSFGQGRLAFF
CDR3 DNA: TGTGCCAGCAGCTTTGGGCAGGGGCGTCTGGCTTTCTTT

V gene: TRBV30
clone size: .
J gene: TRBJ2-7
D gene: .
CDR3 protein: CAWNGGGPYEQYF
CDR3 DNA: TGTGCCTGGAATGGGGGAGGCCCTTACGAGCAGTACTTC

V gene: TRBV19
clone size: many
J gene: TRBJ2-1
D gene: .
CDR3 protein: CASHPDFLEGRYNEQFF
CDR3 DNA: TGTGCCAGTCACCCCGATTTCTTGGAGGGGAGGTACAATGAGCAGTTCTTC

V gene: TRBV18
clone size: .
J gene: TRBJ1-5
D gene: TRBD1
CDR3 protein: CASSQGQGEVRQPQHF
CDR3 DNA: TGTGCCAGCTCACAGGGACAGGGAGAAGTGCGACAGCCCCAGCATTTT

V gene: TRBV5-1
clone size: .
J gene: TRBJ2-5
D gene: TRBD2
CDR3 protein: CASSVTSGRLVGETQYF
CDR3 DNA: TGCGCCAGCAGCGTTACTAGCGGGAGGCTTGTAGGAGAGACCCAGTACTTC

V gene: TRBV2
clone size: .
J gene: TRBJ2-7
D gene: .
CDR3 protein: CASSLSYEQYF
CDR3 DNA: TGTGCCAGCAGTCTTTCCTACGAGCAGTACTTC

V gene: TRBV9
clone size: .
J gene: TRBJ2-7
D gene: TRBD2
CDR3 protein: CASSGRDYSYEQYF
CDR3 DNA: TGTGCCAGCAGCGGACGGGACTATTCCTACGAGCAGTACTTC

V gene: TRBV11-3
clone size: few
J gene: TRBJ2-2
D gene: TRBD1
CDR3 protein: CASSVSGTGRRATGELFF
CDR3 DNA: TGTGCCAGCAGCGTCTCCGGGACAGGAAGGAGGGCCACCGGGGAGCTGTTTTTT

V gene: TRBV28
clone size: .
J gene: TRBJ2-3
D gene: TRBD2
CDR3 protein: CASSLLSGGTDTQYF
CDR3 DNA: TGTGCCAGCAGTTTGCTTAGCGGGGGGACAGATACGCAGTATTTT

V gene: TRBV5-1
clone size: .
J gene: TRBJ2-7
D gene: TRBD1
CDR3 protein: CASSPGTGWEQYF
CDR3 DNA: TGCGCCAGCAGCCCGGGGACAGGGTGGGAGCAGTACTTC

V gene: TRBV27
clone size: .
J gene: TRBJ2-4
D gene: .
CDR3 protein: CASSSVLLAKNIQYF
CDR3 DNA: TGTGCCAGCAGTTCAGTGCTACTAGCCAAAAACATTCAGTACTTC

V gene: TRBV2
clone size: .
J gene: TRBJ2-1
D gene: TRBD2
CDR3 protein: CASSRTSGQYNEQFF
CDR3 DNA: TGTGCCAGCAGTCGGACTAGCGGACAGTACAATGAGCAGTTCTTC